Below are 7 T cell receptor beta chains sequenced from a single sample in a study of T cell responses to AZD1222 COVID-19 vaccine. Profiled with immunoSEQ multiplex PCR; TCRdb holds only in-frame clones, not every one. The repertoire includes about 70,000 clones, 85% to 90% of them detected once, and 4.5% to 5% sits in the top ten. This sample comprised peripheral blood, obtained 28 days after the second dose of the MenACWY control vaccine. The receptors were sampled from an adult who received the MenACWY meningococcal vaccine as a control.

This chain connects TRBV4-3 to TRBJ2-5; 12 positions agree with TRBD2. The CDR3 loop spans 18 amino acids. V trimming: 0 bases; J trimming: 2 bases; junction bases outside the gene matches: 7. Germline V gene lookup returns CDR1 LGHNA and CDR2 YSLEER. The CDR3 DNA follows: TGCGCCAGCAGCCAAGATTTGGCTAGCGGGGGGGGGCAAGAGACCCAGTACTTC. Translated, it gives CASSQDLASGGGQETQYF.

J is TRBJ1-2 and V is TRBV7-2; no clear D. V lost 5 bases, J lost 9 bases, and 13 bases lay in between. This CDR3 has 12 residues. Germline V gene data show CDR1 as SGHTA and CDR2 as FQGNSA. The CDR3 coding sequence is TGTGCCAGCAGCCCCGCGGAGCCCCGCTACACCTTC. Translation: CASSPAEPRYTF.

This clone was counted between two and nine times. V is TRBV28 and J is TRBJ1-5; 8 bases map to TRBD1. V was clipped by 10 bases and J by 5 bases; unmatched bases: 7. In germline, CDR1 is MDHEN, CDR2 SYDVKM. The CDR3 runs to 13 residues. The CDR3, as DNA: TGTGCCAACGGGGACAGGATGCATCAGCCCCAGCATTTT. Its protein product is CANGDRMHQPQHF.

The chain has TRBV6-2 or TRBV6-3 and TRBJ2-4; 9 nucleotides agree with TRBD2. With V trimmed by 5 bases and J by 7 bases, 6 bases remained unmatched. The V gene's germline CDR1 is MNHEY and CDR2 SVGEGT. The CDR3 length is 14 residues. CDR3 amino acids: CASSTSAGGNIQYF. The CDR3 region has the DNA TGTGCCAGCAGTACCTCCGCGGGAGGGAACATTCAGTACTTC.

The chain joins TRBV10-3 to TRBJ1-3, with D possibly being TRBD1 (6 bases). This CDR3 has 15 amino acids. Germline CDR1 ENHRY, CDR2 SYGVKD. Trimming removed 5 bases at V and 4 bases at J, with 15 bases between. This CDR3 is CAISTGPSLGNTIYF. CDR3 coding DNA: TGTGCCATCAGTACAGGGCCCTCTCTGGGAAACACCATATATTTT.

The V and J genes are TRBV18 and TRBJ2-5; 8 bases match TRBD1. V lost 0 bases and J lost 4; bases outside the gene matches: 7. The CDR3 consists of 16 residues. Germline lookup yields CDR1 KGHSH and CDR2 LQKENI. DNA of the CDR3: TGTGCCAGCTCACCACCGACAGGGGAGGTTGGAGAGACCCAGTACTTC. Encoded protein: CASSPPTGEVGETQYF.

The chain joins TRBV18 to TRBJ2-7, with 9 bases lining up with TRBD1. V lost 5 bases and J lost 1; bases outside the gene matches: 3. This CDR3 spans 14 amino acids. Germline V CDR1 and CDR2: KGHSH, LQKENI. The CDR3 loop reads CASSRDRDSYEQYF. CDR3 nucleotide sequence: TGTGCCAGCTCAAGGGACAGGGATTCCTACGAGCAGTACTTC.